Presented here are 9 T cell receptor beta chains from one specimen sequenced in a study of T cell responses to AZD1222 COVID-19 vaccine. Using immunoSEQ multiplex PCR, the repertoire was profiled, and TCRdb retains in-frame clones only, with some absent. This sample carries about 75,000 clones, about nine tenths of them seen once, and the ten largest clones take around 20%. The specimen was peripheral blood, collected 28 days after the second AZD1222 dose. All receptors derive from an adult who received the AZD1222 COVID-19 vaccine.

J is TRBJ1-4 and V is TRBV7-8; D ambiguous. Per the germline V gene, CDR1 is SGHVS and CDR2 is FQNEAQ. This CDR3 is 11 amino acids long. Trimming pared 10 bases from V and 2 bases from J, leaving 5 bases between. The CDR3 protein is CATATNEKLFF. CDR3 nucleotide sequence: TGTGCCACAGCTACTAATGAAAAACTGTTTTTT.

This clone has a single count. V usage is TRBV30 and J usage is TRBJ2-7; D remains unclear. The CDR3 covers 12 residues. With 1 base removed from V and 4 bases from J, the gap between germline ends came to 8 bases. The germline CDR1 and CDR2 sequences are GTSNPN and SVGIG (reference sequence). The CDR3 coding sequence is TGTGCCTGGAGTGGGGGAAAGTACGAGCAGTACTTC. The encoded protein is CAWSGGKYEQYF.

This sequence joins TRBV7-8 and TRBJ2-2; 9 bases line up with TRBD1. Germline CDR1 is SGHVS and CDR2 is FQNEAQ. Trimming took 4 bases from V and 7 from J; bases not matched to a gene: 4. CDR3 length: 14 amino acids. CDR3 region: CASSWGQGSGELFF. The CDR3 region has the DNA TGTGCCAGCAGCTGGGGACAGGGTAGCGGGGAGCTGTTTTTT.

The J gene is TRBJ2-2, the V gene TRBV2, with 7 bases aligning to TRBD1. Germline CDR1 reads SNHLY; CDR2 reads FYNNEI. The CDR3 is 15 amino acids. V dropped 5 bases and J dropped 3; count of bases not matched to a gene: 6. The CDR3 nucleotides are TGTGCCAGCAGTCGAGGGGGCCCGGACACCGGGGAGCTGTTTTTT. Its translation is CASSRGGPDTGELFF.

The chain is built from TRBV27 and TRBJ2-7; 7 bases are shared with TRBD2. The length of the CDR3 is 11 residues. J lost 5 bases, V lost 7 bases, and 2 bases had no gene match. Looked up from germline, CDR1 is MNHEY and CDR2 is SMNVEV (reference sequence). In DNA, the CDR3 is TGTGCCAGCATGGGAGGGCACGAGCAGTACTTC. Encoded protein: CASMGGHEQYF.

The chain combines TRBV30 with TRBJ1-2; D is ambiguous. CDR3 length: 15 amino acids. Germline V lookup: CDR1 GTSNPN, CDR2 SVGIG (reference sequence). V was cut by 3 bases and J by 2 bases, with 16 bases left in between. The CDR3 sequence is CAWSDSAGSNYGYTF. The CDR3 coding sequence is TGTGCCTGGAGCGATTCTGCAGGCTCGAACTATGGCTACACCTTC.

This clone was seen just once. The chain employs TRBV28 and TRBJ2-3; 7 bases align to TRBD2. The trim removed 5 bases at V and 1 base at J, leaving 9 bases unmatched. Germline V gives CDR1 MDHEN, CDR2 SYDVKM. The CDR3 sequence is 16 residues long. The CDR3 spells CASSNSGTTRTDTQYF. CDR3 nucleotides: TGTGCCAGCAGTAACTCCGGGACTACCCGCACAGATACGCAGTATTTT.

This CDR3 reads CASLSEGAGYGYTF. DNA for the CDR3: TGTGCCAGCCTATCTGAAGGGGCTGGGTATGGCTACACCTTC. The chain couples TRBV2 to TRBJ1-2; tentative D call: TRBD1 (5 bases). This CDR3 contains 14 residues. From germline, CDR1 is SNHLY and CDR2 FYNNEI. The V gene lost 8 bases and the J gene lost 5 bases, with 18 bases spanning the gap.

The chain joins TRBV6-5 to TRBJ1-2; possibly TRBD1 for D (5 bases). Trimming took off 10 bases at V and 8 bases at J, with 14 bases between the two ends. Germline-derived CDR1 and CDR2 are MNHEY and SVGAGI. This CDR3 is 11 amino acids long. The CDR3 loop reads CATQWGDGYTF. DNA for the CDR3: TGTGCCACCCAGTGGGGGGACGGCTACACCTTC.